What follows are 14 T cell receptor beta chains derived from one specimen sequenced in a study of identifying expanded T cells in peripheral blood. Assay: immunoSEQ multiplex PCR; the TCRdb copy retains only in-frame clones and omits some. This table holds roughly 75,000 clones, 90% found once. The source material was blood. The source is a person aged 18-69 years in good health.

The J gene is TRBJ1-2, the V gene TRBV19, with TRBD1 matching 10 bases. This CDR3 comprises 17 residues. V dropped 5 bases and J dropped 4; count of bases not matched to a gene: 13. The V gene's germline CDR1 is LNHDA and CDR2 SQIVND (reference sequence). The CDR3 DNA sequence: TGTGCCAGTAGTGGGGCCGATGGGACAGGGGATTTCTATGGCTACACCTTC. As protein: CASSGADGTGDFYGYTF. Together with reference TRBV19 and TRBJ1-2, the CDR3 gives the full variable domain: DGGITQSPKYLFRKEGQNVTLSCEQNLNHDAMYWYRQDPGQGLRLIYYSQIVNDFQKGDIAEGYSVSREKKESFPLTVTSAQKNPTAFYLCASSGADGTGDFYGYTFGSGTRLTVV.

The chain combines TRBV18 with TRBJ2-3; maybe TRBD2 (5 bases). V lost 2 bases and J 4 bases, leaving 10 bases between the germline ends. Germline assignment: CDR1 KGHSH and CDR2 LQKENI. The CDR3 is 14 amino acids. The DNA of the CDR3 is TGTGCCAGCTCACCAGGGGAGAGGGCAGATACGCAGTATTTT. Translating gives CASSPGERADTQYF.

The rearrangement joins TRBV19 to TRBJ1-2, with TRBD1 as a possible D gene (6 bases). There are 14 residues in the CDR3. V was trimmed by 5 bases and J by 5 bases, leaving 15 bases between them. CDR1 is LNHDA, CDR2 SQIVND, per germline (reference sequence). The CDR3 DNA follows: TGTGCCAGTAGTCCTGGCGGGGGCGGATATGGCTACACCTTC. It is translated as CASSPGGGGYGYTF.

V is TRBV7-9 and J is TRBJ2-7; 7 bases align to TRBD1. Germline V gene data show CDR1 as SEHNR and CDR2 as FQNEAQ (reference sequence). This CDR3 region has 14 residues. Germline trimming cut 3 bases from V and 4 bases from J; bases unmatched to any gene: 6. The CDR3 spells CASSLMTGQYEQYF. CDR3 sequence (DNA): TGTGCCAGCAGCTTGATGACAGGGCAGTACGAGCAGTACTTC. The whole variable domain, remainder taken from reference TRBV7-9 and TRBJ2-7, is DTGVSQNPRHKITKRGQNVTFRCDPISEHNRLYWYRQTLGQGPEFLTYFQNEAQLEKSRLLSDRFSAERPKGSFSTLEIQRTEQGDSAMYLCASSLMTGQYEQYFGPGTRLTVT.

V gene TRBV13 combines with J gene TRBJ1-1; D perhaps matches TRBD1 (5 bases). The CDR3 extends over 13 amino acids. Per the germline V gene, CDR1 is PRHDT and CDR2 is FYEKMQ (reference sequence). V was clipped by 6 bases and J by 1 base, with 9 bases between them. The DNA for the CDR3 is TGTGCCAGCAGACAGGTGGGGAACACTGAAGCTTTCTTT. This encodes CASRQVGNTEAFF. The full variable domain, rest sourced from reference TRBV13 and TRBJ1-1, is AAGVIQSPRHLIKEKRETATLKCYPIPRHDTVYWYQQGPGQDPQFLISFYEKMQSDKGSIPDRFSAQQFSDYHSELNMSSLELGDSALYFCASRQVGNTEAFFGQGTRLTVV.

The chain uses TRBV7-2 and TRBJ1-1; D not certain. This CDR3 has 12 residues. V was trimmed by 1 base and J by 12 bases, leaving 12 bases between them. Germline V gene sequence: CDR1 SGHTA, CDR2 FQGNSA. CDR3 loop: CASSLVQTRTFF. CDR3 nucleotides: TGTGCCAGCAGCTTAGTGCAGACAAGGACTTTCTTT.

The CDR3 reads CASSPRSGKQYF. The CDR3 DNA reads TGTGCCAGCAGCCCCCGTAGCGGGAAACAGTACTTC. V gene TRBV13 combines with J gene TRBJ2-4; 8 positions agree with TRBD2. The CDR3 covers 12 residues. The germline V gene has CDR1 PRHDT and CDR2 FYEKMQ (reference sequence). The V and J ends lost 5 bases and 13 bases, in that order; junction bases with no gene match: 7.

This chain uses TRBV18 with TRBJ2-3; TRBD2 matches at 13 bases. CDR1 and CDR2 from the germline V gene are KGHSH and LQKENI. V was clipped by 3 bases and J by 5 bases; unmatched bases: 2. CDR3 length equals 15 residues. As DNA, the CDR3 is TGTGCCAGCTCACCGGGACTAGCGGGGTTAGATACGCAGTATTTT. Residues: CASSPGLAGLDTQYF.

The chain's CDR3 is CASSLQRQGGTEAFF. The CDR3 DNA is TGTGCCAGCAGCTTACAACGACAGGGCGGGACTGAAGCTTTCTTT. The V call is TRBV11-2, the J call TRBJ1-1; 7 bases agree with TRBD1. Germline values: CDR1 SGHAT, CDR2 FQNNGV. CDR3 size: 15 residues. The ends lost 2 bases at V and 5 bases at J; junction bases unmatched: 8.

The chain carries TRBV28 and TRBJ2-1, with TRBD2 identical over 12 bases. Germline loops: CDR1 MDHEN, CDR2 SYDVKM. The CDR3 totals 15 residues. V lost 6 bases to trimming and J lost 8 bases; unmatched junction nucleotides: 8. CDR3 DNA sequence: TGTGCCAGCAGCCCGCCGACTAGCGGGAGTCATGAGCAGTTCTTC. It encodes CASSPPTSGSHEQFF.

This clone was counted a few times. The chain joins TRBV5-4 to TRBJ2-1, with 13 bases fitting TRBD2. CDR1 SGHNT and CDR2 YYREEE come from the germline V gene (reference sequence). CDR3 length: 16 amino acids. V shed 1 base, J shed 6 bases, and the junction held 4 bases outside the gene matches. The CDR3: CASSLRGLAGINEQFF. The CDR3 nucleotides are TGTGCCAGCAGCTTGAGGGGACTAGCGGGGATCAATGAGCAGTTCTTC.

The V call is TRBV19, the J call TRBJ1-6; D possibly corresponds to TRBD1 (5 bases). This CDR3 has 15 residues. Trimming shortened V by 6 bases and J by 1 base, and 10 bases separated the two germline ends. Germline loops: CDR1 LNHDA, CDR2 SQIVND (reference sequence). This CDR3 reads CASRSRVSYNSPLHF. In DNA form, the CDR3 reads TGTGCCAGTAGGAGCAGGGTGTCCTATAATTCACCCCTCCACTTT.

This clone appeared once. V usage is TRBV7-9 and J usage is TRBJ2-7; TRBD1 aligns across 12 bases. The CDR3 is 17 residues long. After removal of 3 bases from V and 6 bases from J, the junction contained 12 bases not matched to a gene. The germline V gene encodes CDR1 SEHNR and CDR2 FQNEAQ (reference sequence). CDR3 sequence reads: CASSFLKTGTGGAEQYF. Here the CDR3 DNA reads TGTGCCAGCAGCTTCTTAAAAACCGGGACAGGGGGCGCCGAGCAGTACTTC.

The chain carries TRBV14 and TRBJ2-5, with D unclear. Trimming took 5 bases from V and 5 from J, leaving 6 bases between them. The CDR3 sequence is 11 residues long. The V gene's germline CDR1 is SGHDN and CDR2 FVKESK. CDR3 loop: CASSIRETQYF. Here the CDR3 DNA reads TGTGCCAGCAGCATCCGGGAGACCCAGTACTTC.